The following is a T cell receptor (beta chain) sequence with its context. This record belongs to a study of identical twins. The CDR3 is 15 residues long. Trimming removed 5 bases at V and 4 bases at J, with 17 bases between. Germline V gives CDR1 SEHNR, CDR2 FQNEAQ (reference sequence). TCRdb processed the 5' RACE reads anew with MiXCR; each CDR3 protein has one entry. The sample includes hundreds of thousands of distinct CDR3 sequences, 15% to 20% of them seen just once. These data were also reused for a study on T cells expressing NK-cell markers.

The specimen sequenced was PBMCs. The rearrangement links TRBV7-9 to TRBJ1-1; D not certain. The clonotype comes from a woman aged 18 to 35 in good health. The CDR3 DNA follows: TGTGCCAGCAGCCCTTGGTCGGCGAAGAGCACTGAAGCTTTCTTT. Residues: CASSPWSAKSTEAFF.